This T cell receptor (beta chain) was identified during a study of radiotherapy plus CTLA-4 blockade in lung cancer. In the study overall: Across the patients, objective responses occurred in approximately 17%, and disease control in around 31%.

Chemo-refractory metastatic non-small-cell lung cancer patients underwent focal radiation alongside CTLA-4 blockade with ipilimumab. Concerning this clone: Its matching antigen is unknown.

Generated by immunoSEQ multiplex PCR, the TCRdb table keeps only in-frame clones and is missing some. Altogether approximately 80,000 clones are present, 70% to 80% being singletons, with the ten largest covering more than 8%. Findings of the study overall: Together with interferon-beta, which increased in serum after radiation, early dynamic changes in blood T cell clones were reportedly the best predictors of response. An expansion of tumor-derived TCR clones occurred in blood after radiotherapy plus ipilimumab.

The V and J ends lost 2 bases and 5 bases, in that order; junction bases with no gene match: 1. Germline assignment: CDR1 SGHTA and CDR2 FQGTGA. CDR3 length equals 15 residues. The source of this sequence is a human donor with non-small cell lung cancer whose response to radiotherapy plus ipilimumab could not be evaluated. The genes are TRBV7-3 and TRBJ1-6, with 9 positions matching TRBD1. The material sequenced was peripheral blood, taken from a patient treated with radiotherapy plus ipilimumab. CDR3 in amino acids: CASSLGQGHNSPLHF. CDR3 in DNA: TGTGCCAGCAGCTTAGGACAGGGGCATAATTCACCCCTCCACTTT.